This T cell receptor (beta chain) was retrieved from a study of beta chain features in type 1 diabetes. The germline V and J ends were trimmed by 2 bases and 0 bases, with 5 bases remaining between them. This CDR3 spans 14 amino acids. The germline V gene has CDR1 MNHEY and CDR2 SVGAGI. Sequenced material consisted of expressed TCRB transcripts (all of the isolated RNA was reverse transcribed). Sequencing used immunoSEQ multiplex PCR; TCRdb keeps in-frame clones, though not all of them. The profile covers approximately 380,000 clones, with more than 13% appearing a single time and about 0.019% taken by the ten largest.

This TCR came from a woman under 30 in good health. This chain uses TRBV6-5 with TRBJ1-3; D ambiguous. The sample consisted of naive CD4+ T cells from blood. CDR3 bases: TGTGCCAGCAGTTACCTCAGCTCTGGAAACACCATATATTTT. This translates into CASSYLSSGNTIYF.